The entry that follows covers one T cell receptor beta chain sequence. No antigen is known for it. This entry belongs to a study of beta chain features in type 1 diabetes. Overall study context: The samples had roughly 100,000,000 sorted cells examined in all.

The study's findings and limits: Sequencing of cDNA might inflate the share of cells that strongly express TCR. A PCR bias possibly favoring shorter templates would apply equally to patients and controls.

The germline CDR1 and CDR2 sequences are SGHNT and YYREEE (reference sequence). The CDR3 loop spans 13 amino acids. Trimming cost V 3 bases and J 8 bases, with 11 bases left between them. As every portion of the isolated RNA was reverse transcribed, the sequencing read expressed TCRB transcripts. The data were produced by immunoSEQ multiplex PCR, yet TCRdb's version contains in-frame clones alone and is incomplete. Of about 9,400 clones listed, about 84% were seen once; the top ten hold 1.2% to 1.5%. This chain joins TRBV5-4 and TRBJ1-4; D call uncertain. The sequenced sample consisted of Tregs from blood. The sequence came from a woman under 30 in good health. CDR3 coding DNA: TGTGCCAGCAGCTCCCGGGAGGTCGAAAAACTGTTTTTT. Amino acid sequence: CASSSREVEKLFF.